These 29 T cell receptor beta chains originate from one sample sequenced in a study of cytomegalovirus exposure and HLA in healthy donors. Primers for the PCR totalled 60 Vbeta and 13 Jbeta. The protocol was immunoSEQ multiplex PCR, while the TCRdb copy is restricted to in-frame clones and leaves out a portion. This sample has 90,000 or so clones; roughly four fifths occur once, and the top ten carry 3% to 3.5%. The sample comprised PBMCs. Every receptor here comes from a man between 25 and 39 years old in good health and CMV-seropositive.

The V and J genes are TRBV5-4 and TRBJ2-5, with 7 nucleotides matching TRBD1. This CDR3 region has 15 residues. Germline values: CDR1 SGHNT, CDR2 YYREEE (reference sequence). The J segment lost 4 bases and the V segment lost 0 bases, leaving 6 bases of the junction unmatched. The CDR3 reads CASSLEGAKGETQYF. CDR3 nucleotides: TGTGCCAGCAGCTTGGAGGGGGCGAAGGGAGAGACCCAGTACTTC.

This clone occurred once. The genes are TRBV29-1 and TRBJ1-3, with TRBD1 as a possible D gene (5 bases). Germline V gene lookup returns CDR1 SQVTM and CDR2 ANQGSEA. Trimming took off 5 bases at V and 4 bases at J, with 12 bases between the two ends. The CDR3 has 13 residues. The CDR3 region has the DNA TGCAGCGTTTCGACAGTGATAGGAAACACCATATATTTT. It translates to CSVSTVIGNTIYF.

This chain links TRBV28 with TRBJ2-7; tentative D call: TRBD2 (7 bases). Germline CDR1 is MDHEN and CDR2 is SYDVKM. This CDR3 comprises 17 residues. V dropped 2 bases and J dropped 5 bases, with 22 bases sitting between them. CDR3 sequence (DNA): TGTGCCAGCAGTTTACTCCCTCAGCGGGACAACAACGACGAGCAGTACTTC. Translating it yields CASSLLPQRDNNDEQYF.

The genes are TRBV5-4 and TRBJ2-7; TRBD2 agrees at 10 bases. Germline values: CDR1 SGHNT, CDR2 YYREEE (reference sequence). The CDR3 is 14 residues long. Germline trimming cut 2 bases from V and 6 bases from J; bases unmatched to any gene: 5. The CDR3 here is CASSLAGGPGEQYF. The CDR3 DNA is TGTGCCAGCAGCTTAGCGGGAGGGCCGGGCGAGCAGTACTTC.

The CDR3 DNA is TGTGCCTGGAGTTTGCTACGGGGGGAGCAGTTCTTC. This encodes CAWSLLRGEQFF. J is TRBJ2-1 and V is TRBV30; TRBD2 might be the D (6 bases). Trimming cost V 2 bases and J 10 bases, with 12 bases left between them. The CDR3 contains 12 residues. Germline CDR1 and CDR2: GTSNPN and SVGIG (reference sequence). Full variable domain (missing parts from reference TRBV30 and TRBJ2-1): SQTIHQWPATLVQPVGSPLSLECTVEGTSNPNLYWYRQAAGRGLQLLFYSVGIGQISSEVPQNLSASRPQDRQFILSSKKLLLSDSGFYLCAWSLLRGEQFFGPGTRLTVL.

The chain is built from TRBV2 and TRBJ2-3, with D possibly TRBD1 on 6 matching bases. The CDR3 length is 15 residues. Germline CDR1 reads SNHLY; CDR2 reads FYNNEI. V was shortened by 5 bases and J by 3 bases, with 15 bases between the two germline ends. The CDR3 region has the DNA TGTGCCAGCAGTCGGTGGGACACTTCTACAGATACGCAGTATTTT. Amino acid sequence: CASSRWDTSTDTQYF.

The chain has TRBV12-5 and TRBJ2-1; TRBD2 agrees at 8 bases. This CDR3 contains 14 residues. V lost 3 bases and J lost 2; bases outside the gene matches: 0. In germline, CDR1 is LGHNT, CDR2 FRNRAP. The CDR3 region is CASGLAGAYNEQFF. The DNA of the CDR3 is TGTGCTAGTGGTTTAGCGGGAGCCTACAATGAGCAGTTCTTC.

As for this clone: The identical CDR3 is also encoded by other nucleotide sequences in the sample. The chain combines TRBV2 with TRBJ1-5; D might be TRBD1 (6 bases). The CDR3 contains 13 residues. Germline V lookup: CDR1 SNHLY, CDR2 FYNNEI. V was shortened by 6 bases and J by 7 bases, with 13 bases between the two germline ends. This chain's CDR3 is CASSPGQYQPQHF. CDR3 coding DNA: TGTGCCAGCAGCCCCGGACAGTACCAGCCCCAGCATTTT.

The chain carries TRBV5-1 and TRBJ2-6, with D hard to call. The CDR3 totals 17 residues. The V gene's germline CDR1 is SGHRS and CDR2 YFSETQ. V gave up 0 bases and J gave up 4 bases, with 14 bases separating them. This CDR3 is CASSLGGFQRGANVLTF. The CDR3 nucleotides read TGCGCCAGCAGCTTGGGCGGCTTTCAGAGGGGGGCCAACGTCCTGACTTTC.

The J gene is TRBJ1-3, the V gene TRBV5-4, with a weak D call TRBD1 (5 bases). The CDR3 is 16 amino acids. Germline loops: CDR1 SGHNT, CDR2 YYREEE (reference sequence). V was clipped by 0 bases and J by 0 bases, with 10 bases between them. In nucleotides, the CDR3 is TGTGCCAGCAGCTTGGGGGGCGCCGTCTCTGGAAACACCATATATTTT. Protein sequence: CASSLGGAVSGNTIYF.

The chain links TRBV30 to TRBJ2-7, with 11 nucleotides matching TRBD2. Germline V gives CDR1 GTSNPN, CDR2 SVGIG (reference sequence). CDR3 size: 18 residues. Losses at the gene ends were 0 bases for V and 1 base for J; bases not matched to a gene: 11. In DNA form, the CDR3 reads TGTGCCTGGAGTGTACGGTGGGTAGCGGGAGGGCAATCCTACGAGCAGTACTTC. This codes for CAWSVRWVAGGQSYEQYF.

This chain connects TRBV7-2 to TRBJ2-2; 9 nucleotides line up with TRBD1. CDR3 length equals 16 residues. The germline gives CDR1 SGHTA, CDR2 FQGNSA. V trimming: 5 bases; J trimming: 6 bases; junction bases outside the gene matches: 10. CDR3 protein: CASSPSWDREAGELFF. For the CDR3, the DNA is TGTGCCAGCAGCCCCAGCTGGGACAGGGAGGCCGGGGAGCTGTTTTTT.

The rearrangement uses TRBV7-2 and TRBJ2-7; the match to TRBD1 covers 7 bases. The CDR3 is 17 amino acids. The germline CDR1 and CDR2 sequences are SGHTA and FQGNSA. The trim removed 0 bases at V and 3 bases at J, leaving 11 bases unmatched. The CDR3 DNA follows: TGTGCCAGCAGCTTAGCCCCCACAGGGGCCCCAAACTACGAGCAGTACTTC. Translated: CASSLAPTGAPNYEQYF.

The V gene is TRBV18, the J gene TRBJ2-5, with 11 bases fitting TRBD2. The CDR3 is made up of 17 amino acids. Looked up from germline, CDR1 is KGHSH and CDR2 is LQKENI. The J segment lost 1 base and the V segment lost 1 base, leaving 5 bases of the junction unmatched. The CDR3 sequence: CASSPLPGTSGQETQYF. Written as DNA, the CDR3 is TGTGCCAGCTCACCACTTCCCGGGACTAGCGGCCAAGAGACCCAGTACTTC.

The CDR3 region has the DNA TGTGCCATCGTAGGACAGAGGAACACTGAAGCTTTCTTT. It specifies CAIVGQRNTEAFF. The chain combines TRBV10-3 with TRBJ1-1; D may be TRBD1 (6 bases). V dropped 8 bases and J dropped 1 base, with 11 bases sitting between them. Looked up from germline, CDR1 is ENHRY and CDR2 is SYGVKD. This CDR3 has 13 residues.

The V gene is TRBV7-9, the J gene TRBJ1-4; 7 bases are shared with TRBD1. The germline V gene has CDR1 SEHNR and CDR2 FQNEAQ (reference sequence). The J segment lost 11 bases and the V segment lost 2 bases, leaving 11 bases of the junction unmatched. This CDR3 has 15 residues. CDR3 nucleotide sequence: TGTGCCAGCAGCTTAATACAGGGGAATGGTGGGAAACTGTTTTTT. Its translation: CASSLIQGNGGKLFF.

This chain connects TRBV6-5 to TRBJ2-7; D possibly corresponds to TRBD2 (5 bases). V gave up 9 bases and J gave up 0 bases, with 15 bases separating them. From germline, CDR1 is MNHEY and CDR2 SVGAGI. This CDR3 contains 14 residues. CDR3 nucleotides: TGTGCCAGTCAACCGTCGGGGAGCTCCTACGAGCAGTACTTC. As protein: CASQPSGSSYEQYF.

The rearrangement uses TRBV2 and TRBJ2-3; possible D gene TRBD2, 6 bases. V was trimmed by 7 bases and J by 3 bases, leaving 11 bases between them. The CDR3 length is 13 residues. The V gene's germline CDR1 is SNHLY and CDR2 FYNNEI. The CDR3 DNA is TGTGCCAGCATGCGGGATTCGACAGATACGCAGTATTTT. It specifies CASMRDSTDTQYF.

The genes are TRBV9 and TRBJ1-2; 10 bases are a match to TRBD1. This CDR3 spans 14 amino acids. Trimming at V came to 5 bases and at J to 4 bases, leaving 5 bases not matched to a gene. Germline V CDR1 and CDR2: SGDLS, YYNGEE. The CDR3 region has the DNA TGTGCCAGCAGTGTGGGGACAGGGGCCTATGGCTACACCTTC. Protein product: CASSVGTGAYGYTF.

The V and J genes are TRBV7-9 and TRBJ1-6; 7 positions agree with TRBD1. CDR1 is SEHNR, CDR2 FQNEAQ, per germline (reference sequence). This CDR3 has 15 amino acids. Losses at the gene ends were 5 bases for V and 7 bases for J; bases not matched to a gene: 8. As DNA, the CDR3 is TGTGCCAGCAGCCCGCGGGACAGACAAAATTCACCCCTCCACTTT. Translating it yields CASSPRDRQNSPLHF.

The chain recombines TRBV7-2 with TRBJ2-7; TRBD2 matches 10 bases. V trimming: 5 bases; J trimming: 5 bases; junction bases outside the gene matches: 3. This CDR3 has 13 residues. CDR1 SGHTA and CDR2 FQGNSA come from the germline V gene. The CDR3 DNA reads as TGTGCCAGCAGCCTCACTAGCGGGGACGAGCAGTACTTC. It yields the protein CASSLTSGDEQYF.

This chain connects TRBV5-4 to TRBJ1-4; possible D gene TRBD1, 6 bases. The V and J ends lost 0 bases and 7 bases respectively, with 13 bases between them. CDR3 length: 15 residues. Germline V gene data show CDR1 as SGHNT and CDR2 as YYREEE (reference sequence). CDR3 nucleotides: TGTGCCAGCAGCTTGGCCGGGGGGGCCGGTGAAAAACTGTTTTTT. Translating it yields CASSLAGGAGEKLFF.

To note about this clone: This specimen includes other DNA sequences encoding the same CDR3. The V call is TRBV28, the J call TRBJ2-7; 9 bases agree with TRBD2. Trimming took 3 bases from V and 7 from J; bases not matched to a gene: 7. This CDR3 has 14 amino acids. Germline-derived CDR1 and CDR2 are MDHEN and SYDVKM. CDR3 amino acids: CASSLAGGPGEQYF. The DNA of the CDR3 is TGTGCCAGCAGTTTGGCGGGAGGGCCAGGGGAGCAGTACTTC.

V gene TRBV5-1 combines with J gene TRBJ2-7; 7 bases are shared with TRBD2. V lost 5 bases and J lost 0; bases outside the gene matches: 5. The length of the CDR3 is 14 residues. Germline V gene sequence: CDR1 SGHRS, CDR2 YFSETQ. The CDR3 DNA sequence: TGCGCCAGCAGTCGGGAGCGGGGCTCCTACGAGCAGTACTTC. Protein product: CASSRERGSYEQYF. Looking up the rest from reference TRBV5-1 and TRBJ2-7 gives the full variable domain: KAGVTQTPRYLIKTRGQQVTLSCSPISGHRSVSWYQQTPGQGLQFLFEYFSETQRNKGNFPGRFSGRQFSNSRSEMNVSTLELGDSALYLCASSRERGSYEQYFGPGTRLTVT.

This clone was counted a few times. This chain links TRBV4-3 with TRBJ1-1; D is uncertain. CDR3 length: 19 residues. Trimming removed 4 bases from V and 0 bases from J, with 24 bases in between. CDR1 is LGHNA, CDR2 YSLEER, per germline. The CDR3 here is CASSRRLGTAASLNTEAFF. The CDR3 nucleotides are TGCGCCAGCAGCCGTAGGTTAGGTACAGCCGCCTCCTTGAACACTGAAGCTTTCTTT.

This clone was detected only a few times. The chain has TRBV5-1 and TRBJ2-7; D gene ambiguous. The CDR3 has 13 residues. Trimming removed 0 bases from V and 6 bases from J, with 10 bases in between. Germline V gene lookup returns CDR1 SGHRS and CDR2 YFSETQ. CDR3: CASSLEVRGEQYF. CDR3 nucleotide sequence: TGCGCCAGCAGCTTGGAGGTTAGAGGCGAGCAGTACTTC.

The chain employs TRBV9 and TRBJ1-4; 7 bases agree with TRBD1. Looked up from germline, CDR1 is SGDLS and CDR2 is YYNGEE. This CDR3 has 15 amino acids. J lost 3 bases, V lost 3 bases, and 5 bases had no gene match. CDR3 protein: CASSEGGSSNEKLFF. DNA for the CDR3: TGTGCCAGCAGCGAAGGGGGCAGCTCTAATGAAAAACTGTTTTTT.

The chain carries TRBV2 and TRBJ2-7, with TRBD2 matching 14 bases. There are 18 residues in the CDR3. V was clipped by 1 base and J by 1 base; unmatched bases: 6. CDR1 and CDR2 (germline): SNHLY, FYNNEI. The CDR3 is CASSEGRLAGGQSYEQYF. Here the CDR3 DNA reads TGTGCCAGCAGTGAAGGGAGACTAGCGGGAGGGCAGTCCTACGAGCAGTACTTC.

In its sample, this clone was seen once. The rearrangement uses TRBV10-3 and TRBJ2-3; D perhaps matches TRBD2 (5 bases). Per germline, CDR1 ENHRY and CDR2 SYGVKD. The ends were cut back, 2 bases at V and 7 bases at J, with 10 bases in the middle. The CDR3 totals 13 residues. The CDR3, as DNA: TGTGCCATCAGTGAGGCCCCCGGGAATACGCAGTATTTT. Amino acid sequence: CAISEAPGNTQYF.